These 8 T cell receptor beta chains were sequenced from one sample in a study of identical twins. Each CDR3 protein gets one entry after TCRdb re-called the 5' RACE reads with MiXCR. The sample includes 400,000 or so distinct CDR3 sequences, approximately 8.8% of them seen just once. The sequenced material came from naive T cells sorted from blood. The receptors originated from a woman between 50 and 59 years old in good health.

This clonotype was seen more than once but under ten times. This sequence joins TRBV2 and TRBJ2-5; D perhaps matches TRBD2 (5 bases). Germline V gene data show CDR1 as SNHLY and CDR2 as FYNNEI. Trimming stripped 5 bases from V and 4 bases from J, with 26 bases between. CDR3 length: 18 residues. This CDR3 is CASSPHPSFSGSPETQYF. The CDR3 DNA reads TGTGCCAGCAGTCCACACCCCTCGTTCTCGGGGTCTCCAGAGACCCAGTACTTC.

This clonotype showed up many times. The chain uses TRBV5-1 and TRBJ1-4; D possibly corresponds to TRBD1 (5 bases). This CDR3 is built from 14 residues. In germline, CDR1 is SGHRS, CDR2 YFSETQ. V lost 3 bases to trimming and J lost 4 bases, with 10 bases between them. Written as DNA, the CDR3 is TGCGCCAGCAGCTCTGACAGCTTTAATGAAAAACTGTTTTTT. It codes for CASSSDSFNEKLFF.

The chain uses TRBV20-1 and TRBJ2-5; 10 positions match TRBD2. V lost 0 bases, J lost 0 bases, and 7 bases stayed unmatched. Germline V lookup: CDR1 DFQATT, CDR2 SNEGSKA (reference sequence). CDR3 size: 17 residues. The chain's CDR3 is CSARDPTSGRYQETQYF. In DNA, the CDR3 is TGCAGTGCTAGAGACCCGACTAGCGGGCGGTACCAAGAGACCCAGTACTTC.

The J gene is TRBJ2-3, the V gene TRBV12-3 or TRBV12-4; 7 positions agree with TRBD1. This CDR3 comprises 14 residues. Unmatched junction bases numbered 11, after V lost 8 bases and J lost 6 bases. DNA for the CDR3: TGTGCCAGCTTCAGGGGGACCGCGGCGGATACGCAGTATTTT. It yields the protein CASFRGTAADTQYF.

This clonotype has ten or more counts. The J gene is TRBJ2-2, the V gene TRBV20-1, with D maybe TRBD1 (6 bases). The CDR3 runs 15 residues. Trimming cost V 0 bases and J 3 bases, with 11 bases left between them. Per the germline V gene, CDR1 is DFQATT and CDR2 is SNEGSKA (reference sequence). The CDR3 DNA follows: TGCAGTGCTAGAGATCGGCAGGGGTACACCGGGGAGCTGTTTTTT. Protein: CSARDRQGYTGELFF.

This clonotype was observed many times. The chain joins TRBV4-1 to TRBJ1-5, with D possibly matching TRBD1 (6 bases). The germline V gene has CDR1 MGHRA and CDR2 YSYEKL. The CDR3 contains 16 residues. The V end was cut by 2 bases, the J end by 7 bases, with 18 bases between. The CDR3 region is CASSQSGGPVGQPQHF. The DNA for the CDR3 is TGCGCCAGCAGCCAATCGGGGGGCCCGGTTGGCCAGCCCCAGCATTTT.

The chain employs TRBV11-3 and TRBJ1-1, with D possibly matching TRBD1 (5 bases). V was cut by 2 bases and J by 5 bases, with 12 bases left in between. The CDR3 spans 14 residues. Germline-derived CDR1 and CDR2 are SGHNT and YENEEA. CDR3 nucleotides: TGTGCCAGCAGCTTAACAAGGGGAAGGACTGAAGCTTTCTTT. Translation: CASSLTRGRTEAFF.

This clonotype was observed at least ten times. The chain carries TRBV28 and TRBJ2-5; weak D call: TRBD1 (6 bases). From germline, CDR1 is MDHEN and CDR2 SYDVKM. V lost 5 bases, J lost 1 base, and 14 bases lay in between. CDR3 length equals 15 residues. CDR3 sequence: CASSTGLGGQETQYF. The DNA of the CDR3 is TGTGCCAGCAGTACAGGGTTGGGTGGCCAAGAGACCCAGTACTTC. The full variable domain, rest sourced from reference TRBV28 and TRBJ2-5, is DVKVTQSSRYLVKRTGEKVFLECVQDMDHENMFWYRQDPGLGLRLIYFSYDVKMKEKGDIPEGYSVSREKKERFSLILESASTNQTSMYLCASSTGLGGQETQYFGPGTRLLVL.